This TCR beta chain comes out of a study of regulatory T cells in long-lasting Graves disease. Investigators prepared the TCR beta libraries by applying iRepertoire HTBI primers and Arm-PCR of CDR3 regions. TCRdb analysed the multiplex PCR reads with MiXCR anew, one entry per CDR3 protein. The sample yields about 500,000 distinct CDR3 sequences, 12% seen once. This clonotype has more than one count but fewer than ten. Time point described: newly diagnosed GD, antithyroid drugs for less than 3 months. The TCR library was made from RNA that had been extracted from PBMCs in TRIzol. Patients were enrolled at an endocrinology department in Xi'an, China. This same sample was also part of a study on T cells in Graves' hyperthyroidism and ophthalmopathy. This second report adds: Each patient was aged 18 to 65 and had newly diagnosed hyperthyroidism of under 2 months' duration.

Sequenced here: peripheral blood mononuclear cells (PBMCs), sampled at new diagnosis, from a patient treated with antithyroid drugs. This receptor was identified in a young woman with Graves disease.

CDR3 nucleotides: TGTGCCAGCAGTTTAGATCCAGCCGGGTCCAATCAGCCCCAGCATTTT. This translates into CASSLDPAGSNQPQHF. This sequence joins TRBV27 and TRBJ1-5; D is unclear. The CDR3 extends over 16 amino acids. Germline CDR1 reads MNHEY; CDR2 reads SMNVEV (reference sequence). Trimming stripped 2 bases from V and 3 bases from J, with 14 bases between.